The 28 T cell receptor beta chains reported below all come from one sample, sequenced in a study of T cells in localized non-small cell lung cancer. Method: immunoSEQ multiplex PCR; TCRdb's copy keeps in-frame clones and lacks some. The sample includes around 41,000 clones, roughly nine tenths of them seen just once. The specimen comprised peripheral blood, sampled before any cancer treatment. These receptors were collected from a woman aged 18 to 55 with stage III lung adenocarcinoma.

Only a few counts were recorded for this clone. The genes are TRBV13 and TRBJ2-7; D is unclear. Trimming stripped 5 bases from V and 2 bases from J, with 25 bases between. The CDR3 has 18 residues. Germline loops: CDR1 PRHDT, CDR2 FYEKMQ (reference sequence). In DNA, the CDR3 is TGTGCCAGCAGCACCGGAAGGGTCACTGGGTTGAGAACCTACGAGCAGTACTTC. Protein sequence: CASSTGRVTGLRTYEQYF.

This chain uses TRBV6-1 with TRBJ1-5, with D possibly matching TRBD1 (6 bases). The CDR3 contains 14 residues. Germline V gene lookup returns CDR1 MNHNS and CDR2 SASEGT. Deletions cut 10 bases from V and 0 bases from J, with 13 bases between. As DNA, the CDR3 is TGTGCCACGGACAGCTCAAATAGCAATCAGCCCCAGCATTTT. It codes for CATDSSNSNQPQHF.

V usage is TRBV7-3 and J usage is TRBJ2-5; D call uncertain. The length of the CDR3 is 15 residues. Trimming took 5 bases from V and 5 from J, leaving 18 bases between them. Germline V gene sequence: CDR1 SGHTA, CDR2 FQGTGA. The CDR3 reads CASSPGQTQGETQYF. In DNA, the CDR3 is TGTGCCAGCAGCCCTGGTCAGACCCAAGGGGAGACCCAGTACTTC. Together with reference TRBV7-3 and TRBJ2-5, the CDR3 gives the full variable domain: GAGVSQTPSNKVTEKGKYVELRCDPISGHTALYWYRQSLGQGPEFLIYFQGTGAADDSGLPNDRFFAVRPEGSVSTLKIQRTERGDSAVYLCASSPGQTQGETQYFGPGTRLLVL.

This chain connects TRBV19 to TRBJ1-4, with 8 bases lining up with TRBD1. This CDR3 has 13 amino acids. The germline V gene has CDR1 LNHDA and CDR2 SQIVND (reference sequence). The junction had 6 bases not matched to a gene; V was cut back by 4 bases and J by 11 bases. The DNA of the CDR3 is TGTGCCAGTAGTAGCGACAGGGGTGGGAAACTGTTTTTT. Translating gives CASSSDRGGKLFF. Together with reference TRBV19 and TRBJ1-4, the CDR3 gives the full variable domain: DGGITQSPKYLFRKEGQNVTLSCEQNLNHDAMYWYRQDPGQGLRLIYYSQIVNDFQKGDIAEGYSVSREKKESFPLTVTSAQKNPTAFYLCASSSDRGGKLFFGSGTQLSVL.

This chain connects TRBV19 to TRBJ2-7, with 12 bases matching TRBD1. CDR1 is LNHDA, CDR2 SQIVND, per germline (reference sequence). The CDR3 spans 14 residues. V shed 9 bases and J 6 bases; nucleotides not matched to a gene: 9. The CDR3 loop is CASKQGQGAIEQYF. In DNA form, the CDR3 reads TGTGCCAGCAAGCAGGGACAGGGGGCGATCGAGCAGTACTTC.

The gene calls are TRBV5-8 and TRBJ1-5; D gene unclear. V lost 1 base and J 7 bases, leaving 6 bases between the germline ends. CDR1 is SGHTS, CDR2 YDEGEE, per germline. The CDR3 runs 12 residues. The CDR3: CASSLLRQPQHF. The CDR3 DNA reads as TGTGCCAGCAGCTTGCTTAGACAGCCCCAGCATTTT.

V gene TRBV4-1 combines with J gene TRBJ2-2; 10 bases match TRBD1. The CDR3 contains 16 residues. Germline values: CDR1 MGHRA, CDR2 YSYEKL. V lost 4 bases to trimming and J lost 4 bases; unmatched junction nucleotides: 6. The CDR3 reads CASSRGQGMSTGELFF. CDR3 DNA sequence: TGCGCCAGCAGCCGGGGACAGGGGATGAGCACCGGGGAGCTGTTTTTT.

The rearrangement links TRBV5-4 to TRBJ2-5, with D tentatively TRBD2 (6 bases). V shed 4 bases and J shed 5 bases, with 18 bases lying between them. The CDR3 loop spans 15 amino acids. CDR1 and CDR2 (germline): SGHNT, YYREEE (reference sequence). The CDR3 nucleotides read TGTGCCAGCAGCCCGCAGGTCGCGGGGCCGGAGACCCAGTACTTC. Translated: CASSPQVAGPETQYF.

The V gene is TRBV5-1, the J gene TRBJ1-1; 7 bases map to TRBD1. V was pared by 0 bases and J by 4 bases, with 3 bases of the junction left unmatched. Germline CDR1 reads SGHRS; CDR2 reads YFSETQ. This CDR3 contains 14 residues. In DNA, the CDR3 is TGCGCCAGCAGCTTGGATACAGGGGCCACTGAAGCTTTCTTT. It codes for CASSLDTGATEAFF.

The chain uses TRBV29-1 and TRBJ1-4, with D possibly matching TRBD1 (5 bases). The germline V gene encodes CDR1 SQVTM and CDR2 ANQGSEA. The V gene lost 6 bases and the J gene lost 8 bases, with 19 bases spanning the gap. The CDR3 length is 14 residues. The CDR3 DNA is TGCAGCGTGTCAATTACGGGACCAGGAGAAAAACTGTTTTTT. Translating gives CSVSITGPGEKLFF.

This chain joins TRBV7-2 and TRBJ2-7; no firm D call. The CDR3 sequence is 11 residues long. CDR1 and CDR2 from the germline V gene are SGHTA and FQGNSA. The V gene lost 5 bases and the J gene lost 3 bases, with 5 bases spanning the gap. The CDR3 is CASSDDYEQYF. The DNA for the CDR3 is TGTGCCAGCAGCGACGACTACGAGCAGTACTTC.

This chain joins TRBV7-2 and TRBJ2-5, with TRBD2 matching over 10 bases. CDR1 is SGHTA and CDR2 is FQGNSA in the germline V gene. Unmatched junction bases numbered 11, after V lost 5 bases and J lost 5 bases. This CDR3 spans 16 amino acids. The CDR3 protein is CASSDRLAGIGETQYF. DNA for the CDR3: TGTGCCAGCAGCGATCGACTAGCGGGTATAGGGGAGACCCAGTACTTC.

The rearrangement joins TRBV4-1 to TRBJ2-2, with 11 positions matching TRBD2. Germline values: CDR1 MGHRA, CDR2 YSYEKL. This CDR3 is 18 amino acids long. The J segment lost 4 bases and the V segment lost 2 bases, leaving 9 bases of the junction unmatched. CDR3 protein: CASSQNAPLAGVTGELFF. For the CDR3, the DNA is TGCGCCAGCAGCCAAAACGCCCCACTAGCGGGGGTCACCGGGGAGCTGTTTTTT.

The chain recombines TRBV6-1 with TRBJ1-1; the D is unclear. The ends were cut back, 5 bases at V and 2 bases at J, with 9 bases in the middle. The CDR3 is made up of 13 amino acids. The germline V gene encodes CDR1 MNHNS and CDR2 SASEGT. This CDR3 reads CASSSYGNTEAFF. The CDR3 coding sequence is TGTGCCAGCAGTTCTTACGGAAACACTGAAGCTTTCTTT.

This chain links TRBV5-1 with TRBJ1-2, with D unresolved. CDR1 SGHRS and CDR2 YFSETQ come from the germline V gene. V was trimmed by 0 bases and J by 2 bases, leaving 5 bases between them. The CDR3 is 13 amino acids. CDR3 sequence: CASSLVSNYGYTF. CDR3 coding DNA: TGCGCCAGCAGCTTGGTTTCCAACTATGGCTACACCTTC.

The CDR3 DNA sequence: TGTGCCAGCAGTTACTCAGGGTGGAACGAAAAACTGTTTTTT. Its translation: CASSYSGWNEKLFF. The chain combines TRBV6-6 with TRBJ1-4; D gene ambiguous. Germline-derived CDR1 and CDR2 are MNHNY and SVGAGI (reference sequence). V was pared by 0 bases and J by 8 bases, with 10 bases between. The CDR3 extends over 14 amino acids.

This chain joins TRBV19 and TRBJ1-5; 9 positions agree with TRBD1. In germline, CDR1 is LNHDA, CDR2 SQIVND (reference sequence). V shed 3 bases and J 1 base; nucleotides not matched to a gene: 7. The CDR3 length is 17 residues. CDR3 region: CASSMVGQGISNQPQHF. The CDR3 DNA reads TGTGCCAGTAGTATGGTGGGACAGGGTATCAGCAATCAGCCCCAGCATTTT.

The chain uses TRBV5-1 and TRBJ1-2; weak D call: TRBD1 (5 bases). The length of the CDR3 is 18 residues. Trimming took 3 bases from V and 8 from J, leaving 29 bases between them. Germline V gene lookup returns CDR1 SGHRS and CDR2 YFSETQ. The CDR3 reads CASSSTSGTLFIESGYTF. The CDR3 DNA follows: TGCGCCAGCAGCTCGACCTCCGGGACTCTTTTCATCGAGTCCGGCTACACCTTC.

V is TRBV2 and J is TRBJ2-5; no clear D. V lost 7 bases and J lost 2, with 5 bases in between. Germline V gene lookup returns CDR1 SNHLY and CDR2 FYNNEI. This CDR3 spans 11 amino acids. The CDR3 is CASKQQETQYF. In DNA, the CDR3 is TGTGCCAGCAAACAGCAAGAGACCCAGTACTTC.

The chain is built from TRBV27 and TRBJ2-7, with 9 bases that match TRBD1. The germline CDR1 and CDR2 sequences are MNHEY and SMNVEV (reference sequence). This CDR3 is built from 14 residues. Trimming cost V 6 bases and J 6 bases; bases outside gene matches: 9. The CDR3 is CASSPGTGFSEQYF. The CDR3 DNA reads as TGTGCCAGCAGCCCCGGGACAGGGTTCTCCGAGCAGTACTTC.

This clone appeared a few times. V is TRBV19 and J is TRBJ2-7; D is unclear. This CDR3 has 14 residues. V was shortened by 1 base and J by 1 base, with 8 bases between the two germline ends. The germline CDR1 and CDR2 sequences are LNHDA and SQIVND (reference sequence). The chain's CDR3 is CASSIVANSYEQYF. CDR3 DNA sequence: TGTGCCAGTAGTATAGTTGCTAATTCCTACGAGCAGTACTTC.

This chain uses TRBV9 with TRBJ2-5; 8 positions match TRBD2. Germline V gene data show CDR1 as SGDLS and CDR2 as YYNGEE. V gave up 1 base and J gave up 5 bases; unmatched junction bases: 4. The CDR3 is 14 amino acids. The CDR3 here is CASSVHGGGETQYF. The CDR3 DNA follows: TGTGCCAGCAGCGTACATGGCGGGGGGGAGACCCAGTACTTC.

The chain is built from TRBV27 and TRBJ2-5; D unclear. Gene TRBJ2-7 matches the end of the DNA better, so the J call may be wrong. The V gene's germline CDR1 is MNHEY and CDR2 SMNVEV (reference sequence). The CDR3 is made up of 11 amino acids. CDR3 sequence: CASRDNYEQYF. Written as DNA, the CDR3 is TGTGCCAGCAGAGATAACTACGAGCAGTACTTC.

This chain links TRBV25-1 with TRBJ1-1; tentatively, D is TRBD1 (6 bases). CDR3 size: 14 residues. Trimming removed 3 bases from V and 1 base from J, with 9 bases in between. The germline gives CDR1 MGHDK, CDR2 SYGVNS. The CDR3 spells CASSDRGANTEAFF. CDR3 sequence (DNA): TGTGCCAGCAGTGATAGGGGGGCGAACACTGAAGCTTTCTTT.

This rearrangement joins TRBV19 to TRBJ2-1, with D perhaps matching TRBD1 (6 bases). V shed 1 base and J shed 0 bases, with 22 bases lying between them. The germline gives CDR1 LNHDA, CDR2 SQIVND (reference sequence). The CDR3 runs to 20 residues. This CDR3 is CASSIGPGVAPYSSYNEQFF. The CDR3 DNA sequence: TGTGCCAGTAGTATAGGGCCAGGGGTGGCCCCCTATAGCTCCTACAATGAGCAGTTCTTC.

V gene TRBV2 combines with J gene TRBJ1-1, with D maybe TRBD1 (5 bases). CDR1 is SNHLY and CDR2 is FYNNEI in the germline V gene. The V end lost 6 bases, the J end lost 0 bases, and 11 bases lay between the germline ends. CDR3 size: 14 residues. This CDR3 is CASSVGAMNTEAFF. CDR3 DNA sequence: TGTGCCAGCAGCGTAGGGGCCATGAACACTGAAGCTTTCTTT.

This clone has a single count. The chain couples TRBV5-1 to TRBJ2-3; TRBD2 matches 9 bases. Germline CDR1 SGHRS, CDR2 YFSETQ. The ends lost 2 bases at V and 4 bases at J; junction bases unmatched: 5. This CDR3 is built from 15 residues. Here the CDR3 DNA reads TGCGCCAGCAGCTTCCAGCGGGGGGCAGCAGATACGCAGTATTTT. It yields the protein CASSFQRGAADTQYF. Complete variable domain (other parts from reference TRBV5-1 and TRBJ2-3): KAGVTQTPRYLIKTRGQQVTLSCSPISGHRSVSWYQQTPGQGLQFLFEYFSETQRNKGNFPGRFSGRQFSNSRSEMNVSTLELGDSALYLCASSFQRGAADTQYFGPGTRLTVL.

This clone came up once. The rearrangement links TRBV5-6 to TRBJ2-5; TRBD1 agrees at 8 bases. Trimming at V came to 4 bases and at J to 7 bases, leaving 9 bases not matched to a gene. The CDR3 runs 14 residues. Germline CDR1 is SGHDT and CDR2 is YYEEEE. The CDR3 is CASSPGQAEWTQYF. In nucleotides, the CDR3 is TGTGCCAGCAGCCCGGGACAGGCCGAGTGGACCCAGTACTTC.